The 32 T cell receptor beta chains reported below all come from one sample, sequenced in a study of OX40 agonist ivuxolimab in advanced cancers. Using immunoSEQ multiplex PCR, the repertoire was profiled, and TCRdb retains in-frame clones only, with some absent. The sample lists 150,000 to 190,000 clones; 90% to 95% were seen once. This specimen consisted of CD4+ or CD8+ T cells sorted from blood, obtained in a trial of the OX40 agonist ivuxolimab. These receptor sequences come from an adult with an advanced solid tumor such as melanoma, head and neck, liver or kidney cancer.

The V gene is TRBV7-9, the J gene TRBJ2-7; 8 bases line up with TRBD1. The germline CDR1 and CDR2 sequences are SEHNR and FQNEAQ (reference sequence). With V trimmed by 2 bases and J by 0 bases, 9 bases remained unmatched. This CDR3 is built from 17 residues. This CDR3 reads CASSLWRQGQNSYEQYF. CDR3 nucleotide sequence: TGTGCCAGCAGCTTATGGAGACAGGGGCAAAACTCCTACGAGCAGTACTTC.

The J gene is TRBJ2-1, the V gene TRBV19; D perhaps matches TRBD1 (8 bases). The CDR3 runs to 15 residues. CDR1 is LNHDA and CDR2 is SQIVND in the germline V gene (reference sequence). V was clipped by 5 bases and J by 6 bases, with 17 bases between them. CDR3 nucleotides: TGTGCCAGTAGTTCCAGGACAGGGAGGGGCAATGAGCAGTTCTTC. The encoded protein is CASSSRTGRGNEQFF. The full variable domain, in which reference TRBV19 and TRBJ2-1 provide the parts outside the CDR3, is DGGITQSPKYLFRKEGQNVTLSCEQNLNHDAMYWYRQDPGQGLRLIYYSQIVNDFQKGDIAEGYSVSREKKESFPLTVTSAQKNPTAFYLCASSSRTGRGNEQFFGPGTRLTVL.

This clone was picked up one time. The germline gene is not matched at one end of the junction; a read error may be the cause. The rearrangement joins TRBV7-7 to TRBJ2-3, with TRBD2 as a possible D gene (5 bases). CDR1 and CDR2 (germline): SSHAT, FNYEAQ (reference sequence). The CDR3 covers 13 residues. The CDR3 spells CASSLGGTDTQYF. The DNA for the CDR3 is TGTGCTAGCAGCTTAGGCGGGACAGATACGCAGTATTTT.

This clone came up a few times. The rearrangement uses TRBV27 and TRBJ1-2, with TRBD1 matching 7 bases. Looked up from germline, CDR1 is MNHEY and CDR2 is SMNVEV (reference sequence). V dropped 5 bases and J dropped 2; count of bases not matched to a gene: 20. CDR3 length: 19 residues. CDR3 region: CASSPNLRDSYRSNYGYTF. CDR3 nucleotides: TGTGCCAGCAGTCCCAACCTCCGGGACAGCTACCGCAGCAACTATGGCTACACCTTC.

This clone was seen once. The rearrangement uses TRBV5-4 and TRBJ2-1; 7 bases agree with TRBD2. The V gene end was trimmed by 3 bases and the J gene end by 4 bases; junction bases not matched to a gene: 10. The CDR3 runs to 16 residues. Germline V lookup: CDR1 SGHNT, CDR2 YYREEE (reference sequence). The CDR3 is CASSSKRGGGYNEQFF. The CDR3 bases are TGTGCCAGCAGCTCAAAGCGGGGCGGGGGTTACAATGAGCAGTTCTTC.

The gene calls are TRBV19 and TRBJ2-1, with TRBD2 matching over 10 bases. V shed 5 bases and J 2 bases; nucleotides not matched to a gene: 6. The CDR3 has 16 residues. Germline V gene data show CDR1 as LNHDA and CDR2 as SQIVND (reference sequence). The CDR3 DNA reads as TGTGCCAGTAGTCCACAAGCGGGAGGGCCCTACAATGAGCAGTTCTTC. Translated, it gives CASSPQAGGPYNEQFF.

The gene calls are TRBV19 and TRBJ2-7, with 7 nucleotides matching TRBD1. Per germline, CDR1 LNHDA and CDR2 SQIVND (reference sequence). V lost 3 bases, J lost 3 bases, and 8 bases stayed unmatched. There are 15 residues in the CDR3. The CDR3 loop reads CASSIFTGVSYEQYF. As DNA, the CDR3 is TGTGCCAGTAGTATTTTTACAGGGGTCAGCTACGAGCAGTACTTC.

This chain connects TRBV18 to TRBJ1-1; 8 nucleotides match TRBD1. With 3 bases clipped from V and 4 bases from J, the junction kept 7 bases outside the gene matches. CDR3 size: 15 residues. Germline V gives CDR1 KGHSH, CDR2 LQKENI. CDR3 sequence (DNA): TGTGCCAGCTCACCCCCAGGGACAGGCGGCACTGAAGCTTTCTTT. It encodes CASSPPGTGGTEAFF.

V and J are TRBV9 and TRBJ2-3; possibly TRBD1 for D (5 bases). Trimming took 1 base from V and 6 from J, leaving 21 bases between them. The germline V gene has CDR1 SGDLS and CDR2 YYNGEE. The CDR3 is 17 residues long. The CDR3 sequence: CASSVSSSWQKGDTQYF. As DNA, the CDR3 is TGTGCCAGCAGCGTAAGTAGTAGCTGGCAAAAGGGGGATACGCAGTATTTT.

The V gene is TRBV29-1, the J gene TRBJ1-2; maybe TRBD1 (5 bases). Germline-derived CDR1 and CDR2 are SQVTM and ANQGSEA. Trimming cost V 6 bases and J 4 bases, with 18 bases left between them. CDR3 length: 14 residues. DNA of the CDR3: TGCAGCGTCTCCGACAGCGCACATTTCTATGGCTACACCTTC. Its translation is CSVSDSAHFYGYTF.

The CDR3 DNA reads as TGCGCCAGCAACCGGGACAGGGGCTTCTATGGCTACACCTTC. It is translated as CASNRDRGFYGYTF. This sequence joins TRBV5-1 and TRBJ1-2, with 10 bases lining up with TRBD1. Per germline, CDR1 SGHRS and CDR2 YFSETQ. Trimming at V came to 6 bases and at J to 4 bases, leaving 6 bases not matched to a gene. The CDR3 is 14 residues long.

The rearrangement joins TRBV21-1 to TRBJ2-3; TRBD1 is taken as the D call from the table, unchecked against the DNA. TRBV21-1 is noted as a pseudogene. CDR3 length: 16 amino acids. Here the CDR3 reads CASSKEQGMGTDTQYF. The DNA for the CDR3 is TGTGCCAGCAGCAAGGAACAGGGGATGGGCACAGATACGCAGTATTTT.

This clone was seen once. The genes are TRBV7-2 and TRBJ1-2; no reliable D call. The CDR3 has 18 amino acids. V lost 5 bases, J lost 0 bases, and 22 bases lay in between. Looked up from germline, CDR1 is SGHTA and CDR2 is FQGNSA. The CDR3 protein is CASSKVSGREEANYGYTF. The CDR3 DNA reads as TGTGCCAGCAGCAAGGTTTCTGGGCGAGAGGAAGCTAACTATGGCTACACCTTC. Full variable domain (remainder filled in from reference TRBV7-2 and TRBJ1-2): GAGVSQSPSNKVTEKGKDVELRCDPISGHTALYWYRQSLGQGLEFLIYFQGNSAPDKSGLPSDRFSAERTGGSVSTLTIQRTQQEDSAVYLCASSKVSGREEANYGYTFGSGTRLTVV.

The chain uses TRBV11-3 and TRBJ2-5; D is unresolved. The germline CDR1 and CDR2 sequences are SGHNT and YENEEA. V shed 2 bases and J shed 5 bases, with 9 bases lying between them. The CDR3 loop spans 13 amino acids. In DNA form, the CDR3 reads TGTGCCAGCAGCTTAAGGCCAAAGGAGACCCAGTACTTC. Amino acids: CASSLRPKETQYF.

In regard to this clone: Other nucleotide sequences from this sample produce the same CDR3. The chain links TRBV7-2 to TRBJ1-1, with unresolved D. The CDR3 totals 11 residues. In germline, CDR1 is SGHTA, CDR2 FQGNSA. V shed 3 bases and J shed 5 bases, with 4 bases lying between them. The CDR3 bases are TGTGCCAGCAGCTTGGGGACTGAAGCTTTCTTT. Amino acid sequence: CASSLGTEAFF. Full variable domain (rest looked up from reference TRBV7-2 and TRBJ1-1): GAGVSQSPSNKVTEKGKDVELRCDPISGHTALYWYRQSLGQGLEFLIYFQGNSAPDKSGLPSDRFSAERTGGSVSTLTIQRTQQEDSAVYLCASSLGTEAFFGQGTRLTVV.

The chain employs TRBV5-4 and TRBJ2-7, with 7 bases matching TRBD1. The germline V gene encodes CDR1 SGHNT and CDR2 YYREEE (reference sequence). V lost 4 bases, J lost 3 bases, and 4 bases stayed unmatched. The CDR3 totals 13 residues. This CDR3 reads CASSLDRIYEQYF. In DNA, the CDR3 is TGTGCCAGCAGCCTGGACAGGATCTACGAGCAGTACTTC.

This chain links TRBV7-6 with TRBJ2-1, with 9 bases matching TRBD2. Germline-derived CDR1 and CDR2 are SGHVS and FNYEAQ. The CDR3 runs 16 residues. V was clipped by 2 bases and J by 4 bases; unmatched bases: 6. CDR3 region: CASSLLGGGAYNEQFF. CDR3 coding DNA: TGTGCCAGCAGCTTATTGGGCGGGGGGGCGTACAATGAGCAGTTCTTC.

The CDR3 protein is CASTTSGSYNEQFF. The CDR3 DNA follows: TGTGCCAGCACTACTAGCGGGTCCTACAATGAGCAGTTCTTC. The chain carries TRBV25-1 and TRBJ2-1; 9 nucleotides align to TRBD2. V was pared by 7 bases and J by 1 base, with 2 bases of the junction left unmatched. Germline V gene lookup returns CDR1 MGHDK and CDR2 SYGVNS. The CDR3 is 14 residues long.

The chain couples TRBV14 to TRBJ2-3, with TRBD2 as a possible D gene (6 bases). Germline CDR1 SGHDN, CDR2 FVKESK. Trimming took 4 bases from V and 0 from J, leaving 8 bases between them. The CDR3 has 14 residues. In DNA form, the CDR3 reads TGTGCCAGCAGCCTCGCGGGGAGCACAGATACGCAGTATTTT. As protein: CASSLAGSTDTQYF.

A single count supports this clone. The chain's CDR3 is CASSLWGRDGYGYTF. CDR3 nucleotides: TGTGCCAGCAGCTTATGGGGGCGCGACGGATATGGCTACACCTTC. The J gene is TRBJ1-2, the V gene TRBV5-6; perhaps TRBD1 as D (6 bases). This CDR3 is built from 15 residues. Germline-derived CDR1 and CDR2 are SGHDT and YYEEEE. The V gene lost 2 bases and the J gene lost 5 bases, with 16 bases spanning the gap.

The chain joins TRBV28 to TRBJ2-3; possibly TRBD1 for D (6 bases). The CDR3 is made up of 15 amino acids. V was shortened by 7 bases and J by 4 bases, with 18 bases between the two germline ends. The germline V gene has CDR1 MDHEN and CDR2 SYDVKM. The CDR3 DNA reads as TGTGCCAGCACCCTCCGACAGGCTTTGGCAGATACGCAGTATTTT. It is translated as CASTLRQALADTQYF. The complete variable domain, with remaining parts taken from reference TRBV28 and TRBJ2-3, reads DVKVTQSSRYLVKRTGEKVFLECVQDMDHENMFWYRQDPGLGLRLIYFSYDVKMKEKGDIPEGYSVSREKKERFSLILESASTNQTSMYLCASTLRQALADTQYFGPGTRLTVL.

The chain uses TRBV4-1 and TRBJ2-3, with 8 bases aligning to TRBD2. The trim removed 0 bases at V and 8 bases at J, leaving 10 bases unmatched. Germline V gene sequence: CDR1 MGHRA, CDR2 YSYEKL. The CDR3 has 16 amino acids. The CDR3 here is CASSQDLGLVGGTQYF. Written as DNA, the CDR3 is TGCGCCAGCAGCCAAGATTTGGGACTAGTGGGAGGTACGCAGTATTTT.

The chain links TRBV18 to TRBJ1-3; a possible D gene is TRBD1 (5 bases). The V gene lost 3 bases and the J gene lost 4 bases, with 19 bases spanning the gap. The V gene's germline CDR1 is KGHSH and CDR2 LQKENI. The CDR3 contains 17 residues. CDR3 nucleotides: TGTGCCAGCTCACCCAACGCCCGGGACCCAGTAGGAAACACCATATATTTT. It is translated as CASSPNARDPVGNTIYF.

The V and J genes are TRBV7-9 and TRBJ1-2; 7 bases are shared with TRBD1. CDR3 length: 14 amino acids. With 4 bases clipped from V and 5 bases from J, the junction kept 7 bases outside the gene matches. Germline CDR1 and CDR2: SEHNR and FQNEAQ (reference sequence). The CDR3 DNA is TGTGCCAGCAGCTGGACAGGCCAGGGGTATGGCTACACCTTC. Translation gives CASSWTGQGYGYTF.

The chain employs TRBV5-8 and TRBJ1-4, with D tentatively TRBD1 (5 bases). V gave up 4 bases and J gave up 0 bases, with 13 bases separating them. The CDR3 consists of 16 residues. From germline, CDR1 is SGHTS and CDR2 YDEGEE. CDR3 nucleotides: TGTGCCAGCAGCCCTCATGGCAGGGCAACTAATGAAAAACTGTTTTTT. Amino acid sequence: CASSPHGRATNEKLFF.

This rearrangement joins TRBV7-2 to TRBJ2-7, with unresolved D. Trimming cost V 5 bases and J 1 base, with 15 bases left between them. Looked up from germline, CDR1 is SGHTA and CDR2 is FQGNSA. The CDR3 consists of 15 residues. The CDR3: CASSPGPGRSYEQYF. In DNA form, the CDR3 reads TGTGCCAGCAGCCCTGGGCCCGGCAGGTCCTACGAGCAGTACTTC.

V is TRBV7-8 and J is TRBJ2-3, with TRBD1 matching over 8 bases. CDR3 length equals 15 residues. Germline V CDR1 and CDR2: SGHVS, FQNEAQ. V lost 5 bases and J lost 3; bases outside the gene matches: 7. CDR3 DNA: TGTGCCAGCAGCCCCAGACAGGGGATGACAGATACGCAGTATTTT. Amino acids: CASSPRQGMTDTQYF.

V and J are TRBV18 and TRBJ2-3; the D gene could be TRBD1 or TRBD2 (5 bases each). Germline CDR1 and CDR2: KGHSH and LQKENI. The length of the CDR3 is 16 residues. V was clipped by 3 bases and J by 0 bases, with 13 bases between them. The CDR3 region has the DNA TGTGCCAGCTCACCTCGGGGCAGGACTAGCACAGATACGCAGTATTTT. This gives the protein CASSPRGRTSTDTQYF.

The DNA for the CDR3 is TGTGCCAGCAGCACATACAGGGTCGCTGAAGCTTTCTTT. Protein: CASSTYRVAEAFF. The chain has TRBV11-2 and TRBJ1-1; D might be TRBD1 (6 bases). Germline V gene lookup returns CDR1 SGHAT and CDR2 FQNNGV. This CDR3 has 13 residues. V lost 5 bases to trimming and J lost 6 bases, with 13 bases between them.

The chain joins TRBV19 to TRBJ2-3; 9 nucleotides align to TRBD2. Germline V gene lookup returns CDR1 LNHDA and CDR2 SQIVND (reference sequence). The J segment lost 4 bases and the V segment lost 5 bases, leaving 10 bases of the junction unmatched. The CDR3 extends over 16 amino acids. The CDR3 reads CASSPGSSGASDTQYF. CDR3 nucleotide sequence: TGTGCCAGTAGTCCCGGTTCTAGCGGGGCCTCAGATACGCAGTATTTT.

This chain links TRBV18 with TRBJ2-7, with D possibly matching TRBD2 (6 bases). The V gene's germline CDR1 is KGHSH and CDR2 LQKENI. This CDR3 has 13 amino acids. Trimming pared 3 bases from V and 3 bases from J, leaving 9 bases between. The CDR3 loop is CASSPISGYEQYF. The CDR3 DNA is TGTGCCAGCTCACCCATTAGCGGCTACGAGCAGTACTTC.

DNA for the CDR3: TGTGCCAGCAGCCACCCCCCACGGGACTCAGGCCTTAACGCGAACACCGGGGAGCTGTTTTTT. Its protein product is CASSHPPRDSGLNANTGELFF. The genes are TRBV7-6 and TRBJ2-2; maybe TRBD2 (6 bases). Germline loops: CDR1 SGHVS, CDR2 FNYEAQ. The CDR3 is made up of 21 amino acids. Trimming stripped 5 bases from V and 0 bases from J, with 28 bases between.